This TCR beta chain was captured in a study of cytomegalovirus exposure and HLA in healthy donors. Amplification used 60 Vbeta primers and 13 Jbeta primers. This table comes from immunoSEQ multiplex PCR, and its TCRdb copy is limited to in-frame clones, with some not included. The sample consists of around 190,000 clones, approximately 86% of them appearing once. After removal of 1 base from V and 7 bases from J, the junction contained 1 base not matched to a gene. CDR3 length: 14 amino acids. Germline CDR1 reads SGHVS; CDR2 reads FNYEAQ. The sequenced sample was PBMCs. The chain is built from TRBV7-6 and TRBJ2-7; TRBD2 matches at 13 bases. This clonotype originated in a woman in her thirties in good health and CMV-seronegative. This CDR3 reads CASSLEGLAGEQYF. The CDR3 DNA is TGTGCCAGCAGCTTAGAGGGACTAGCGGGAGAGCAGTACTTC.